The rows below give T cell receptor beta chains drawn from one sample of a study of blood T cell repertoires in COVID-19. Profiled with immunoSEQ multiplex PCR; TCRdb holds only in-frame clones, not every one. The sample lists around 10,000 clones, 90% occurring once. Sequencing was done on a sample of peripheral blood. These receptors originate from a human donor in a cohort sampled during active COVID-19. The CDR3 runs from the conserved cysteine through the conserved F or W. A D gene is named only where the DNA matches it firmly. The size entry is marked missing in some rows and otherwise reads once, few, many or a size class.

size,J,V,length,D,CDR3,DNA
.,TRBJ1-2,TRBV12-3/TRBV12-4,11,.,CASSDRAGYTF,TGTGCCAGCAGTGACAGAGCAGGCTACACCTTC
.,TRBJ2-1,TRBV5-6,14,TRBD2,CASRFPGGNNEQFF,TGTGCCAGCAGGTTCCCGGGGGGGAACAATGAGCAGTTCTTC
once,TRBJ1-2,TRBV5-8,13,TRBD1,CASSLDRGGGYTF,TGTGCCAGCAGCTTGGACAGGGGTGGTGGCTACACCTTC
.,TRBJ1-2,TRBV9,13,TRBD1,CASSADRGLGYTF,TGTGCCAGCAGCGCGGACAGGGGGCTTGGCTACACCTTC
.,TRBJ2-7,TRBV6-2/TRBV6-3,17,TRBD2,CASSYPTPGLAGYVQYF,TGTGCCAGCAGTTACCCAACTCCGGGACTAGCGGGGTACGTGCAGTACTTC
.,TRBJ2-3,TRBV2,15,TRBD2,CASSEGSGGTDTQYF,TGTGCCAGCAGTGAAGGGAGCGGGGGGACAGATACGCAGTATTTT
.,TRBJ2-3,TRBV3-1/TRBV3-2,17,TRBD2,CASSQVAGGTSTDTQYF,TGTGCCAGCAGCCAGGTAGCGGGGGGGACTAGCACAGATACGCAGTATTTT
.,TRBJ1-2,TRBV30,13,.,CAWSTSEKYGYTF,TGTGCCTGGAGTACGTCAGAAAAATATGGCTACACCTTC
.,TRBJ1-2,TRBV5-1,12,.,CASSYDGGGYTF,TGCGCCAGCAGCTACGATGGGGGCGGCTACACCTTC
once,TRBJ1-1,TRBV28,15,.,CASSPRQGSRTEAFF,TGTGCCAGCAGTCCTAGGCAGGGGAGTAGGACTGAAGCTTTCTTT
few,TRBJ1-5,TRBV12-3/TRBV12-4,12,.,CASSPNRQPQHF,TGTGCCAGCAGTCCCAACCGGCAGCCCCAGCATTTT
.,TRBJ1-4,TRBV4-2,14,.,CASGLGGAGEKLFF,TGTGCCAGCGGCTTGGGGGGGGCGGGTGAAAAACTGTTTTTT
.,TRBJ2-1,TRBV2,12,.,CASIFSREEQFF,TGTGCCAGCATTTTTTCGAGAGAGGAGCAGTTCTTC
.,TRBJ1-1,TRBV7-9,14,TRBD1,CASSLQGARTEAFF,TGTGCCAGCAGCCTACAGGGGGCACGGACTGAAGCTTTCTTT
.,TRBJ2-5,TRBV7-8,14,.,CASSLGTVYETQYF,TGTGCCAGCAGCTTAGGGACAGTGTACGAGACCCAGTACTTC
few,TRBJ1-6,TRBV4-1,17,.,CASSSLLGQPENSPLHF,TGCGCCAGCAGCTCATTATTGGGGCAGCCAGAGAATTCACCCCTCCACTTT
once,TRBJ2-5,TRBV19,14,.,CASNGGTVQETQYF,TGTGCCAGTAATGGCGGGACAGTACAAGAGACCCAGTACTTC
.,TRBJ2-5,TRBV18,13,.,CASSRTTQETQYF,TGTGCCAGCTCAAGGACTACTCAAGAGACCCAGTACTTC
.,TRBJ2-7,TRBV9,13,.,CASSANGEHEQYF,TGTGCCAGCAGCGCCAACGGGGAACACGAGCAGTACTTC
.,TRBJ1-1,TRBV7-9,14,TRBD1,CASSVPGGHTEAFF,TGTGCCAGCAGCGTCCCAGGGGGTCACACTGAAGCTTTCTTT
.,TRBJ2-3,TRBV7-9,12,.,CASSPEEDTQYF,TGTGCCAGCAGCCCCGAGGAAGATACGCAGTATTTT
.,TRBJ1-2,TRBV28,15,.,CASTQFGAPGYGYTF,TGTGCCAGCACCCAGTTTGGGGCGCCTGGCTATGGCTACACCTTC
.,TRBJ2-2,TRBV19,15,TRBD1,CASRSTGGGTGELFF,TGTGCCAGTAGATCCACAGGGGGCGGCACCGGGGAGCTGTTTTTT
once,TRBJ1-1,TRBV4-1,17,TRBD1,CASSPGTGGGLNTEAFF,TGCGCCAGCAGCCCCGGGACAGGGGGCGGTTTGAACACTGAAGCTTTCTTT
.,TRBJ1-2,TRBV15,14,TRBD1,CATSRGRGPHGYTF,TGTGCCACCAGCAGAGGTAGGGGGCCTCATGGCTACACCTTC
few,TRBJ1-5,TRBV2,14,.,CASRKGLSNQPQHF,TGTGCCAGCAGAAAGGGGTTGAGCAATCAGCCCCAGCATTTT
once,TRBJ1-2,TRBV6-1,13,.,CASSEAHSYGYTF,TGTGCCAGCAGTGAAGCGCACAGCTATGGCTACACCTTC
.,TRBJ1-1,TRBV19,12,.,CASSIGVAEAFF,TGTGCCAGTAGTATAGGTGTCGCTGAAGCTTTCTTT
once,TRBJ2-1,TRBV9,16,.,CASSVDSRGQHNEQFF,TGTGCCAGCAGCGTAGATTCCAGAGGACAGCACAATGAGCAGTTCTTC
.,TRBJ1-2,TRBV5-1,13,.,CASSLDISYGYTF,TGCGCCAGCAGCCTGGACATTTCCTATGGCTACACCTTC
once,TRBJ2-5,TRBV3-1/TRBV3-2,12,.,CASSQDPETQYF,TGTGCCAGCAGCCAAGATCCGGAGACCCAGTACTTC
.,TRBJ2-3,TRBV28,16,TRBD2,CASSLSASGDTDTQYF,TGTGCCAGCAGTTTATCGGCTAGCGGGGACACAGATACGCAGTATTTT
.,TRBJ2-1,TRBV28,18,TRBD2,CASSLMARVAGGYNEQFF,TGTGCCAGCAGTCTTATGGCCCGCGTAGCGGGGGGTTACAATGAGCAGTTCTTC
.,TRBJ2-3,TRBV5-1,15,TRBD2,CASSPTGGSTDTQYF,TGCGCCAGCAGTCCCACGGGGGGGAGCACAGATACGCAGTATTTT
once,TRBJ2-3,TRBV3-1/TRBV3-2,17,.,CASSQDFPLWGQDTQYF,TGTGCCAGCAGCCAAGATTTCCCGTTATGGGGGCAAGATACGCAGTATTTT
once,TRBJ1-4,TRBV21-1,15,.,CASSKESATNEKLFF,TGTGCCAGCAGCAAAGAAAGCGCAACTAATGAAAAACTGTTTTTT
.,TRBJ2-7,TRBV7-2,14,.,CASSSPPNRDEQYF,TGTGCCAGCAGCTCCCCGCCTAACAGGGACGAGCAGTACTTC
.,TRBJ2-7,TRBV29-1,14,.,CSVGPGGSRYEQYF,TGCAGCGTTGGACCGGGGGGCTCGAGGTACGAGCAGTACTTC
.,TRBJ1-2,TRBV7-3,13,.,CASSLQGNDGYTF,TGTGCCAGCAGCTTACAGGGGAACGATGGCTACACCTTC
.,TRBJ2-7,TRBV19,15,TRBD1,CASSTPGQGRHEQYF,TGTGCCAGTAGTACACCCGGACAGGGGAGGCACGAGCAGTACTTC
.,TRBJ2-2,TRBV3-1/TRBV3-2,15,.,CASSQGGGGTGELFF,TGTGCCAGCAGCCAAGGGGGGGGCGGCACCGGGGAGCTGTTTTTT
.,TRBJ2-1,TRBV29-1,14,.,CSVDDSSLPQGQFF,TGCAGCGTTGATGACAGCTCCTTACCCCAGGGGCAGTTCTTC
.,TRBJ1-5,TRBV7-2,16,TRBD1,CASSLEGTGGNQPQHF,TGTGCCAGCAGCTTAGAGGGGACAGGGGGCAATCAGCCCCAGCATTTT
.,TRBJ1-4,TRBV9,16,TRBD1,CASSAGTGRTNEKLFF,TGTGCCAGCAGCGCCGGGACAGGGAGGACTAATGAAAAACTGTTTTTT
.,TRBJ1-2,TRBV7-9,14,.,CASSLVGQSYGYTF,TGTGCCAGCAGCTTAGTAGGACAGTCCTATGGCTACACCTTC
.,TRBJ2-2,TRBV5-1,16,TRBD1,CASSLGGLQFTGELFF,TGCGCCAGCAGCTTAGGGGGCCTACAGTTCACCGGGGAGCTGTTTTTT
.,TRBJ2-1,TRBV5-1,14,.,CASSSGTGYNEQFF,TGCGCCAGCAGCTCCGGTACTGGTTACAATGAGCAGTTCTTC
once,TRBJ1-4,TRBV9,14,.,CASSGQLSNEKLFF,TGTGCCAGCAGCGGACAGCTCTCTAATGAAAAACTGTTTTTT
once,TRBJ1-2,TRBV28,13,TRBD1,CASSLTGSYGYTF,TGTGCCAGCAGTTTGACAGGGAGCTATGGCTACACCTTC
.,TRBJ1-1,TRBV7-8,14,TRBD1,CASRWRGPGTEAFF,TGTGCCAGCAGGTGGAGGGGGCCGGGGACTGAAGCTTTCTTT
.,TRBJ1-5,TRBV5-6,15,.,CASSPWGLINQPQHF,TGTGCCAGCAGCCCGTGGGGACTCATAAATCAGCCCCAGCATTTT
.,TRBJ2-2,TRBV9,16,.,CASSAETGSRAGELFF,TGTGCCAGCAGCGCCGAAACAGGGTCCCGGGCCGGGGAGCTGTTTTTT
.,TRBJ1-1,TRBV7-6,13,.,CASSLGMNTEAFF,TGTGCCAGCAGCTTAGGTATGAACACTGAAGCTTTCTTT
.,TRBJ2-7,TRBV27,15,.,CASSPEKAEDPEQYF,TGTGCCAGCAGTCCCGAGAAGGCGGAGGATCCCGAGCAGTACTTC
once,TRBJ2-3,TRBV5-4,13,TRBD2,CASSMGGEGTQYF,TGTGCCAGCAGTATGGGCGGGGAGGGTACGCAGTATTTT
.,TRBJ1-1,TRBV24-1,15,.,CATSDSRGGNTEAFF,TGTGCCACCAGTGATTCGAGGGGAGGGAACACTGAAGCTTTCTTT
.,TRBJ2-1,TRBV18,15,.,CASSPPTAPRNEQFF,TGTGCCAGCTCACCACCGACAGCTCCCCGAAATGAGCAGTTCTTC
.,TRBJ1-5,TRBV19,16,.,CASSMTGRGGNQPQHF,TGTGCCAGTAGTATGACGGGCAGGGGTGGGAATCAGCCCCAGCATTTT
.,TRBJ1-6,TRBV6-5,16,.,CASSYSRPGSNSPLHF,TGTGCCAGCAGTTATTCCCGGCCAGGGTCGAATTCACCCCTCCACTTT